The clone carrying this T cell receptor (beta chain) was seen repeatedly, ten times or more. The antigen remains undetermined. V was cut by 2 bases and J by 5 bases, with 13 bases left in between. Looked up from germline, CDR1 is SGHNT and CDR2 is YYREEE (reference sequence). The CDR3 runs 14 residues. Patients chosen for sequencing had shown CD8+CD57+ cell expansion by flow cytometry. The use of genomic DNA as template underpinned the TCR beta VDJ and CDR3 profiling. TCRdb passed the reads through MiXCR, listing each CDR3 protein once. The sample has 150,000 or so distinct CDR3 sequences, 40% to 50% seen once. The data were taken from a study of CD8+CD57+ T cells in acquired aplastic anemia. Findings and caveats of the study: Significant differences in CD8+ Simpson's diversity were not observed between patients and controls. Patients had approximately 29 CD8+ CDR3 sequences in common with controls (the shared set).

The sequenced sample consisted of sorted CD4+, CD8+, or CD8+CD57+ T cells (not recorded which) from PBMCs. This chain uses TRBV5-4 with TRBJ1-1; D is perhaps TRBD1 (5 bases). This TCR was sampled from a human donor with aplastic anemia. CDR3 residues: CASSFYGAGTEAFF. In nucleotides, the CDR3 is TGTGCCAGCAGCTTTTACGGGGCTGGGACTGAAGCTTTCTTT.